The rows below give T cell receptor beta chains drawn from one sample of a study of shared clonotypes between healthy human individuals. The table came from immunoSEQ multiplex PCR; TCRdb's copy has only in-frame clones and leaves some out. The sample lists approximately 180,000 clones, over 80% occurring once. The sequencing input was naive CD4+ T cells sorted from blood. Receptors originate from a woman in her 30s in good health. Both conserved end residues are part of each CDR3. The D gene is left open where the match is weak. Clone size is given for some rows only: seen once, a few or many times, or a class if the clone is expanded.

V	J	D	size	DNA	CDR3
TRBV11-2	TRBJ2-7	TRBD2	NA	TGTGCCAGCAGCTGGGGGGGTCACTACGAGCAGTACTTC	CASSWGGHYEQYF
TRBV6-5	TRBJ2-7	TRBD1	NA	TGTGCCAGCAGGAAGACAGGGGGATTGTCCTACGAGCAGTACTTC	CASRKTGGLSYEQYF
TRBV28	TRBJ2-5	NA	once	TGTGCCAGCAGTTCCGACGTAATACAAGAGACCCAGTACTTC	CASSSDVIQETQYF
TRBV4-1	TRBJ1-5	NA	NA	TGCGCCAGCAGCCAAGACATTACCCGGGCCACGGCGGATCAGCCCCAGCATTTT	CASSQDITRATADQPQHF
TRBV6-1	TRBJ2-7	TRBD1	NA	TGTGCCAGCAAGAAAGGACAGGGACTTTACGAGCAGTACTTC	CASKKGQGLYEQYF
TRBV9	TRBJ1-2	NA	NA	TGTGCCAGCGGAACTCATACACAGCCAACCGGCTATGGCTACACCTTC	CASGTHTQPTGYGYTF
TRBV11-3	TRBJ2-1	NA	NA	TGTGCCAGCAGCTTATCTTACAATGAGCAGTTCTTC	CASSLSYNEQFF
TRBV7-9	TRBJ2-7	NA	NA	TGTGCCAGCAGCTTTGAAGCCTACGAGCAGTACTTC	CASSFEAYEQYF
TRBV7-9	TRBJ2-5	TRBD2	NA	TGTGCCAGTCGTCCACGGGGCCTAGCGGAGTGGGAGCAGTACTTC	CASRPRGLAEWEQYF
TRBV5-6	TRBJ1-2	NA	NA	TGTGCCAGCAGCTTGGGGGGTCCTCTTGGAGGTAACTATGGCTACACCTTC	CASSLGGPLGGNYGYTF
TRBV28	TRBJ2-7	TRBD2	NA	TGTGCCAGCAGCCGCGGGACTAGCGGGAGGAGCGAGCAGTACTTC	CASSRGTSGRSEQYF
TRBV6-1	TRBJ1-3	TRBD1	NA	TGTGCCAGCAGTGAGGGACAGAAAAACACCATATATTTT	CASSEGQKNTIYF
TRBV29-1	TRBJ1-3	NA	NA	TGCAGCGTTGTACTATCTACCTCTGGAAACACCATATATTTT	CSVVLSTSGNTIYF
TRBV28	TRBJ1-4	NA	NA	TGTGCCAGCAGTTTAGCGGGGCGTGTTGAAAAACTGTTTTTT	CASSLAGRVEKLFF